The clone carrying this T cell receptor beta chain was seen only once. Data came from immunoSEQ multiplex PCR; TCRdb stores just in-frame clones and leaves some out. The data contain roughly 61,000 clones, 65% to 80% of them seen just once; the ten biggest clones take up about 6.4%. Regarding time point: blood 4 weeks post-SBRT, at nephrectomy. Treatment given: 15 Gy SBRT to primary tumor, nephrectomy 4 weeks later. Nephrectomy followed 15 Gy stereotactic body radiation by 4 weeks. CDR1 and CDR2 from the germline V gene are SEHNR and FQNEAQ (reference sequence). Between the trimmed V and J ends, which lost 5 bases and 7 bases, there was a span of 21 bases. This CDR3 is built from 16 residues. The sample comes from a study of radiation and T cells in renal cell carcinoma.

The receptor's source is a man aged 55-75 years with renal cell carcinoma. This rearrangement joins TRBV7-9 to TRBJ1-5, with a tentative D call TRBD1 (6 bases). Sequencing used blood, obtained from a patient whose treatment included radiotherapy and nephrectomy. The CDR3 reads CASSHDLQGLGQPQHF. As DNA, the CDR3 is TGTGCCAGCAGCCACGATCTACAGGGATTAGGCCAGCCCCAGCATTTT.